This T cell receptor beta chain was sequenced in a study of T cells after yellow fever vaccination. The table lists this clonotype with many counts. MiXCR, applied by TCRdb to the 5' RACE reads, yields one record per CDR3 protein. The table has about 63,000 distinct CDR3 sequences, 7.4% seen once; the top ten hold 36%. The specimen was CD8+ T cells sorted from PBMCs, collected 15 days after the yellow fever booster vaccination. This TCR came from a man aged 30 to 45 who received the YFV17D yellow fever vaccine.

CDR3 loop: CSVETGIEAEKLFF. CDR3 coding DNA: TGCAGCGTAGAGACCGGGATTGAAGCTGAAAAACTGTTTTTT. J is TRBJ1-4 and V is TRBV29-1; D remains unclear. This CDR3 has 14 residues. In germline, CDR1 is SQVTM, CDR2 ANQGSEA. The V gene lost 6 bases and the J gene lost 7 bases, with 18 bases spanning the gap. The full variable domain, rest sourced from reference TRBV29-1 and TRBJ1-4, is SAVISQKPSRDICQRGTSLTIQCQVDSQVTMMFWYRQQPGQSLTLIATANQGSEATYESGFVIDKFPISRPNLTFSTLTVSNMSPEDSSIYLCSVETGIEAEKLFFGSGTQLSVL.